This entry describes one TCR beta chain. Its specificity is unknown. The entry originates in a study of vaccination and CD4 T cells after COVID-19. Across the study: Control cultures used a CEFX viral epitope pool, an HIV-1 Nef peptide pool, or no peptide.

This sample's treatment: roughly 10-day PBMC culture with coronavirus spike peptide pools or control peptides (ViraFEST assay). Nucleocapsid antibody results, negative before and after vaccination, showed that healthy vaccine recipients had not previously had SARS-CoV-2 infection. Following a culture period (around 10 days), negative selection was used to isolate CD4+ T cells. The CDR3 consists of 15 residues. Germline CDR1 reads GTSNPN; CDR2 reads SVGIG (reference sequence). J gave up 2 bases and V 0 bases, and 7 bases lay outside the gene matches. An Oncomine TCR Beta short-read assay was used to sequence the DNA from cultured CD4+ T cells. TCRdb fed the PCR reads into MiXCR, producing one record per CDR3 protein. Here the sample spans some 23,000 distinct CDR3 sequences, roughly 70% being singletons.

This sequence was found in a human donor who received a COVID-19 vaccine. The chain joins TRBV30 to TRBJ2-7; 7 bases map to TRBD2. The sequenced sample was CD4+ T cells from blood, cultured in vitro, obtained after SARS-CoV-2 vaccination. The chain's CDR3 is CAWSVGGRDTYEQYF. CDR3 sequence (DNA): TGTGCCTGGAGTGTGGGCGGGAGAGATACCTACGAGCAGTACTTC. Looking up the rest from reference TRBV30 and TRBJ2-7 gives the full variable domain: SQTIHQWPATLVQPVGSPLSLECTVEGTSNPNLYWYRQAAGRGLQLLFYSVGIGQISSEVPQNLSASRPQDRQFILSSKKLLLSDSGFYLCAWSVGGRDTYEQYFGPGTRLTVT.